The T cell receptor (beta chain) under discussion was sequenced for a study of OX40 agonist ivuxolimab in advanced cancers. Libraries were prepared by immunoSEQ multiplex PCR; TCRdb keeps only in-frame clonotypes and omits some of them. The sample holds about 71,000 clones; 75% to 85% are singletons and the top ten take approximately 5%. Comment on this clone: The antigen is not known.

Points from the study as a whole: Dose levels from 0.1 to 3.0 mg/kg saw CD4+ and CD8+ blood T cells expand clonally by week 6.

Autoimmune disease history or systemic immunosuppression was exclusionary. With 6 bases removed from V and 11 bases from J, the gap between germline ends came to 10 bases. CDR3 length: 10 amino acids. Germline V gene lookup returns CDR1 LNHDA and CDR2 SQIVND (reference sequence). The material sequenced was CD4+ or CD8+ T cells sorted from blood, taken in a trial of the OX40 agonist ivuxolimab. This clonotype was sampled from an adult with an advanced solid tumor such as melanoma, head and neck, liver or kidney cancer. The chain carries TRBV19 and TRBJ1-1; D not certain. The DNA of the CDR3 is TGTGCCAGTAGCATGATAGGGGCTTTCTTT. This gives the protein CASSMIGAFF.